Presented here are 20 T cell receptor beta chains from one specimen sequenced in a study of T cells expressing NK-cell markers. TCRdb reprocessed the 5' RACE reads and stores each CDR3 protein as one record, lacking DNA. Its clone listing holds about 380,000 distinct CDR3 sequences. What was sequenced was blood T cells: a sorted CD56 or NKG2C T cell subset, CD4+ or CD8+ T cells, or bulk PBMC T cells (not recorded which). The receptors here all came from a man aged 18-70 years in good health.

CDR3 sequence reads: CASSQGNGGPYGYTF. The genes are TRBV3-1 and TRBJ1-2; TCRdb returns TRBD1, unconfirmable since there is no DNA. CDR3 size: 15 residues. CDR1 and CDR2 from the germline V gene are LGHDT and YNNKEL (reference sequence).

The chain joins TRBV6-2 or TRBV6-3 to TRBJ1-6; TCRdb selects TRBD1, and the lack of DNA leaves this call unchecked. Germline loops: CDR1 MNHEY, CDR2 SVGEGT. This CDR3 spans 17 amino acids. The CDR3 is CASSYSRTTGTNSPLHF.

The V and J genes are TRBV18 and TRBJ2-2; TCRdb proposes TRBD1, but this gene call is untestable without DNA. Germline lookup yields CDR1 KGHSH and CDR2 LQKENI. The CDR3 sequence is 15 residues long. This chain's CDR3 is CASSPTATNTGELFF.

CDR3 in amino acids: CSATQGDLNTGELFF. The rearrangement links TRBV20-1 to TRBJ2-2; as DNA is missing, the TRBD1 call by TCRdb cannot be tested. The CDR3 spans 15 residues. CDR1 and CDR2 from the germline V gene are DFQATT and SNEGSKA (reference sequence).

The J gene is TRBJ2-7, the V gene TRBV19. The CDR3 extends over 15 amino acids. Germline V CDR1 and CDR2: LNHDA, SQIVND (reference sequence). The CDR3 loop is CASSIGRSHSYEQYF.

The chain combines TRBV21-1 with TRBJ1-1; TCRdb names TRBD1, which stays unverified in the absence of DNA. TRBV21-1 is shown as a pseudogene. There are 14 residues in the CDR3. CDR3 protein: CASSNRGTGTEAFF.

The chain uses TRBV4-1 and TRBJ2-3; with no DNA, the TCRdb D assignment of TRBD2 cannot be verified. The CDR3 covers 16 residues. Germline loops: CDR1 MGHRA, CDR2 YSYEKL. CDR3 in amino acids: CASSQKGASGVDTQYF.

V and J are TRBV6-5 and TRBJ2-7; TCRdb gives TRBD1 as the D gene, but with no DNA this cannot be confirmed. Germline lookup yields CDR1 MNHEY and CDR2 SVGAGI. The CDR3 sequence is 14 residues long. The CDR3 reads CASSSGTGPYEQYF.

This rearrangement joins TRBV20-1 to TRBJ1-6; checking the TCRdb D call of TRBD1 is not possible without DNA. This CDR3 comprises 14 residues. Germline CDR1 reads DFQATT; CDR2 reads SNEGSKA (reference sequence). CDR3 in amino acids: CSARDFGKTGSLHF.

The chain recombines TRBV6-5 with TRBJ2-1. CDR1 and CDR2 (germline): MNHEY, SVGAGI. The CDR3 extends over 11 amino acids. The CDR3 is CASRRLSEQFF.

The V gene is TRBV7-9, the J gene TRBJ2-1. The germline V gene has CDR1 SEHNR and CDR2 FQNEAQ (reference sequence). The length of the CDR3 is 12 residues. The CDR3: CASSLSYNEQFF.

The rearrangement links TRBV3-1 to TRBJ1-2. Germline loops: CDR1 LGHDT, CDR2 YNNKEL (reference sequence). The CDR3 is made up of 12 amino acids. The CDR3 sequence: CASSSSSWGYTF.

The J gene is TRBJ2-1, the V gene TRBV29-1; TCRdb lists TRBD1, though no DNA is available to test this call. The CDR3 has 17 amino acids. Per the germline V gene, CDR1 is SQVTM and CDR2 is ANQGSEA. The CDR3 loop is CSVEDQTRGISYNEQFF.

The J gene is TRBJ1-1, the V gene TRBV20-1; TCRdb designates TRBD1, a call that cannot be tested without DNA. This CDR3 has 14 amino acids. CDR1 is DFQATT, CDR2 SNEGSKA, per germline (reference sequence). The CDR3 sequence: CSATDRRMNTEAFF.

J is TRBJ2-3 and V is TRBV7-2; the D call from TCRdb, TRBD1, cannot be confirmed without DNA. CDR1 and CDR2 from the germline V gene are SGHTA and FQGNSA. The CDR3 runs to 17 residues. CDR3: CASSLKVRQTLGDTQYF.

The chain combines TRBV28 with TRBJ2-3. This CDR3 is 15 amino acids long. The germline gives CDR1 MDHEN, CDR2 SYDVKM. This CDR3 is CASSPERPSTDTQYF.

The rearrangement links TRBV11-2 to TRBJ2-3; TCRdb calls TRBD2, which cannot be checked without DNA. Germline CDR1 reads SGHAT; CDR2 reads FQNNGV. The CDR3 loop spans 15 amino acids. The CDR3: CASSFRGGQSNTQYF.

This chain joins TRBV29-1 and TRBJ2-5; with no DNA, the TCRdb D assignment of TRBD2 cannot be verified. This CDR3 has 11 amino acids. The germline gives CDR1 SQVTM, CDR2 ANQGSEA. CDR3 sequence reads: CSVLVGWTQYF.

V usage is TRBV27 and J usage is TRBJ2-3; TCRdb lists TRBD2, though no DNA is available to test this call. The germline gives CDR1 MNHEY, CDR2 SMNVEV (reference sequence). CDR3 length equals 14 residues. CDR3: CASSWTLSTGTQYF.

The chain carries TRBV7-3 and TRBJ1-1; TCRdb indicates TRBD1, and absent DNA this call remains unverified. Per germline, CDR1 SGHTA and CDR2 FQGTGA. There are 16 residues in the CDR3. The CDR3 region is CASSLTQTVLNTEAFF. The full variable domain, completed using reference TRBV7-3 and TRBJ1-1, is GAGVSQTPSNKVTEKGKYVELRCDPISGHTALYWYRQSLGQGPEFLIYFQGTGAADDSGLPNDRFFAVRPEGSVSTLKIQRTERGDSAVYLCASSLTQTVLNTEAFFGQGTRLTVV.